These 3 T cell receptor beta chains were sequenced from one sample in a study of blood T cells in healthy people across ages. A second PCR of about 6 to 11 cycles used a sample-barcoded 5' primer and a J-beta primer mix. TCRdb reanalysed the 5' RACE reads using MiXCR and keeps one entry per CDR3 protein. The repertoire holds over 950,000 distinct CDR3 sequences, roughly 47% seen once, with over 20% in the top ten. Sequenced input: blood. These receptors came from a woman aged 55-75 years in good health.

The rearrangement links TRBV27 to TRBJ2-7; 11 nucleotides match TRBD1. The germline V gene encodes CDR1 MNHEY and CDR2 SMNVEV (reference sequence). J lost 6 bases, V lost 5 bases, and 12 bases had no gene match. There are 16 residues in the CDR3. The CDR3 bases are TGTGCCAGCAGTCACGGACAGGGGGCGCAGTGGGGCGAGCAGTACTTC. This gives the protein CASSHGQGAQWGEQYF.

This clonotype was seen once. J is TRBJ2-7 and V is TRBV4-1; 7 bases are shared with TRBD2. With the DNA end fitting TRBJ2-5 better, the J assignment may be wrong. Per germline, CDR1 MGHRA and CDR2 YSYEKL. This CDR3 is built from 13 residues. The CDR3 sequence is CASRRRGEETQYF. The CDR3 coding sequence is TGCGCCAGCAGGAGACGGGGGGAAGAGACCCAGTACTTC.

J is TRBJ2-4 and V is TRBV3-1; the match to TRBD2 covers 8 bases. The J call is uncertain, as TRBJ2-7 better fits the DNA end. Germline V gene sequence: CDR1 LGHDT, CDR2 YNNKEL (reference sequence). This CDR3 is 14 amino acids long. The CDR3 protein is CASSPRGGNYEQYF. CDR3 coding DNA: TGTGCCAGCAGCCCCCGCGGGGGGAACTACGAGCAGTACTTC.